These 9 T cell receptor beta chains were sequenced from one sample in a study of T-cell reconstitution after alpha-beta-depleted transplantation in children. Unique molecular identifiers were built into the TCRbeta library. TCRdb reanalysed the PCR reads using MiXCR and keeps one entry per CDR3 protein. The sample holds 450,000 to 600,000 distinct CDR3 sequences, around 16% seen once. The sequencing used PBMCs from the stem cell graft donor, collected from the stem cell graft. The receptors stem from a human donor who donated a stem cell graft to a child with acute lymphoblastic leukemia.

The CDR3 DNA follows: TGTGCCACCACACCGTATGGGCTTCGGAGCACTGAAGCTTTCTTT. This codes for CATTPYGLRSTEAFF. The chain links TRBV5-8 to TRBJ1-1; D is uncertain. CDR3 length: 15 residues. V lost 9 bases, J lost 4 bases, and 22 bases lay in between. The germline V gene encodes CDR1 SGHTS and CDR2 YDEGEE.

The chain uses TRBV9 and TRBJ2-7; 8 positions agree with TRBD2. Germline CDR1 and CDR2: SGDLS and YYNGEE. The V gene end was trimmed by 4 bases and the J gene end by 5 bases; junction bases not matched to a gene: 8. The CDR3 contains 14 residues. The CDR3 loop is CASSPGGAIHEQYF. CDR3 sequence (DNA): TGTGCCAGCAGCCCCGGGGGGGCTATTCACGAGCAGTACTTC.

J is TRBJ2-7 and V is TRBV3-1; 7 nucleotides line up with TRBD1. This CDR3 comprises 15 residues. CDR1 and CDR2 from the germline V gene are LGHDT and YNNKEL (reference sequence). Unmatched junction bases numbered 17, after V lost 11 bases and J lost 4 bases. DNA of the CDR3: TGTGCCTCCTGCGACTTTAGGACAGGCGATTACGAGCAGTACTTC. Amino acid sequence: CASCDFRTGDYEQYF.

The CDR3 coding sequence is TGCGCCAGCAGCTTGGCCGGGACTAGCGGGAGGTCCAGCGGCCAGTACTTC. As protein: CASSLAGTSGRSSGQYF. The chain carries TRBV5-1 and TRBJ2-5; 15 bases agree with TRBD2. The J segment lost 10 bases and the V segment lost 0 bases, leaving 10 bases of the junction unmatched. The CDR3 covers 17 residues. Germline-derived CDR1 and CDR2 are SGHRS and YFSETQ. The entire variable domain, with the rest obtained from reference TRBV5-1 and TRBJ2-5, is as follows: KAGVTQTPRYLIKTRGQQVTLSCSPISGHRSVSWYQQTPGQGLQFLFEYFSETQRNKGNFPGRFSGRQFSNSRSEMNVSTLELGDSALYLCASSLAGTSGRSSGQYFGPGTRLLVL.

The chain uses TRBV20-1 and TRBJ1-2; TRBD1 matches 8 bases. Germline assignment: CDR1 DFQATT and CDR2 SNEGSKA (reference sequence). V gave up 4 bases and J gave up 8 bases; unmatched junction bases: 9. This CDR3 is 13 amino acids long. CDR3 bases: TGCAGTGCTATGGTGCAGGGGGCCCGCGGCTACACCTTC. Translating it yields CSAMVQGARGYTF.

The chain has TRBV20-1 and TRBJ1-6, with no clear D. The CDR3 extends over 11 amino acids. The germline V gene encodes CDR1 DFQATT and CDR2 SNEGSKA (reference sequence). CDR3 in amino acids: CSALLNSPLHF. The CDR3, as DNA: TGCAGCGCCCTTCTCAATTCACCCCTCCACTTT.

This clonotype came up a few times. This sequence joins TRBV5-5 and TRBJ2-1, with a tentative D call TRBD2 (6 bases). The CDR3 extends over 12 amino acids. Germline assignment: CDR1 SGHKS and CDR2 YYEKEE (reference sequence). Between the trimmed V and J ends, which lost 4 bases and 9 bases, there was a span of 11 bases. CDR3 region: CASSPWGGEQFF. CDR3 DNA sequence: TGTGCCAGCAGCCCCTGGGGAGGTGAGCAGTTCTTC.

CDR3 sequence reads: CASTPPGSGNEQFF. CDR3 in DNA: TGTGCCAGCACCCCTCCCGGGTCGGGTAATGAGCAGTTCTTC. The rearrangement joins TRBV7-9 to TRBJ2-1; D not certain. CDR1 is SEHNR, CDR2 FQNEAQ, per germline (reference sequence). The CDR3 loop spans 14 amino acids. V shed 7 bases and J shed 7 bases, with 17 bases lying between them.

Points on this clonotype: Its ends do not fully match the called genes, so a read error is possible. CDR3 region: CATSPTRQGSYNEQFF. CDR3 coding DNA: TGTGCCACCAGTCCAACCAGACAGGGCTCCTACAATGAGCAGTTCTTC. The J gene is TRBJ2-1, the V gene TRBV6-1; TRBD1 aligns across 7 bases. This CDR3 region has 16 residues. From germline, CDR1 is MNHNS and CDR2 SASEGT.